This T cell receptor (beta chain) was recorded in a study of regulatory T cells in long-lasting Graves disease. CDR3 length: 14 residues. V was pared by 3 bases and J by 5 bases, with 14 bases between. The germline V gene encodes CDR1 KGHSH and CDR2 LQKENI. Building the TCR beta libraries relied on iRepertoire HTBI primers, and CDR3 regions underwent Arm-PCR. MiXCR, run by TCRdb on the multiplex PCR reads, gives a single entry per CDR3 protein. The sample includes under 800,000 distinct CDR3 sequences, approximately 15% of them seen just once. The time point here: newly diagnosed GD, antithyroid drugs for less than 3 months. PBMC-derived RNA was used for the TCR library. This clonotype has just a few counts. The same specimen was also included in a second study, on T cells in Graves' hyperthyroidism and ophthalmopathy. That work states: Ophthalmopathy onset followed model prediction by a median approximately 6.2 months.

This sequence originates from a woman aged 25 to 39 with Graves disease. The chain recombines TRBV18 with TRBJ2-7; the D gene is possibly TRBD2 (6 bases). Sequencing used peripheral blood mononuclear cells (PBMCs), obtained at new diagnosis, from a patient treated with antithyroid drugs. CDR3 residues: CASSPLPSGDEQYF. The CDR3, as DNA: TGTGCCAGCTCACCTCTGCCGTCGGGAGACGAGCAGTACTTC.